Presented here are 21 T cell receptor beta chains from one specimen sequenced in a study of technical replicates of blood from several donors. The protocol was immunoSEQ multiplex PCR, while the TCRdb copy is restricted to in-frame clones and leaves out a portion. The sample lists about 84,000 clones, roughly 98% occurring once. Source material: T cells isolated from PBMCs. All receptors derive from a human donor in good health.

The V call is TRBV7-2, the J call TRBJ2-3; TRBD2 aligns across 11 bases. The CDR3 is 15 amino acids. CDR1 is SGHTA and CDR2 is FQGNSA in the germline V gene. With V trimmed by 7 bases and J by 4 bases, 7 bases remained unmatched. This CDR3 is CASKEQGLAADTQYF. The DNA of the CDR3 is TGTGCCAGCAAGGAACAGGGACTAGCGGCAGATACGCAGTATTTT.

The V and J genes are TRBV5-8 and TRBJ1-2; TRBD1 is a possible D gene (6 bases). This CDR3 is built from 15 residues. The V end was cut by 0 bases, the J end by 0 bases, with 9 bases between. CDR1 is SGHTS, CDR2 YDEGEE, per germline. The CDR3 loop reads CASSLDAGANYGYTF. The DNA of the CDR3 is TGTGCCAGCAGCTTGGATGCAGGGGCTAACTATGGCTACACCTTC.

This clone came up once. The V and J genes are TRBV7-8 and TRBJ1-4, with TRBD1 matching 7 bases. Trimming at V came to 3 bases and at J to 10 bases, leaving 17 bases not matched to a gene. There are 17 residues in the CDR3. The germline gives CDR1 SGHVS, CDR2 FQNEAQ. CDR3 loop: CASSLGSRQGFFGKLFF. The CDR3 DNA sequence: TGTGCCAGCAGCTTGGGTAGTAGACAGGGTTTCTTCGGAAAACTGTTTTTT.

This clone was seen only once. V gene TRBV6-5 combines with J gene TRBJ2-2; D ambiguous. The CDR3 runs 15 residues. Trimming stripped 6 bases from V and 3 bases from J, with 14 bases between. From germline, CDR1 is MNHEY and CDR2 SVGAGI. The CDR3 loop reads CASSKSDPYTGELFF. Written as DNA, the CDR3 is TGTGCCAGCAGCAAAAGCGACCCATACACCGGGGAGCTGTTTTTT.

The DNA of the CDR3 is TGTGCCAGCAGCCAAGCCGACGAGCAGTACTTC. Protein product: CASSQADEQYF. The gene calls are TRBV4-2 and TRBJ2-7; D ambiguous. Between the trimmed V and J ends, which lost 1 base and 5 bases, there was a span of 3 bases. The V gene's germline CDR1 is LGHNA and CDR2 YNFKEQ. There are 11 residues in the CDR3.

The genes are TRBV28 and TRBJ1-2; D may be TRBD1 (5 bases). Germline CDR1 MDHEN, CDR2 SYDVKM. The CDR3 runs to 13 residues. Trimming pared 6 bases from V and 0 bases from J, leaving 8 bases between. The CDR3 region is CASRPTANYGYTF. The CDR3 region has the DNA TGTGCCAGCAGGCCGACAGCTAACTATGGCTACACCTTC.

The rearrangement uses TRBV27 and TRBJ2-2, with 7 bases that match TRBD2. CDR3 size: 16 residues. Germline V gives CDR1 MNHEY, CDR2 SMNVEV (reference sequence). The V segment lost 2 bases and the J segment 4 bases; nucleotides outside the gene matches: 7. The chain's CDR3 is CASSLVVTSLTGELFF. The DNA of the CDR3 is TGTGCCAGCAGTTTAGTCGTGACTAGCCTCACCGGGGAGCTGTTTTTT.

The chain combines TRBV27 with TRBJ2-7; D is perhaps TRBD1 (6 bases). Germline V gives CDR1 MNHEY, CDR2 SMNVEV (reference sequence). V lost 6 bases to trimming and J lost 5 bases, with 17 bases between them. The CDR3 has 14 residues. The CDR3 coding sequence is TGTGCCAGCAGGGCATTCAGGGGTTCTGACGAGCAGTACTTC. Its translation is CASRAFRGSDEQYF.

This rearrangement joins TRBV9 to TRBJ1-2, with D unclear. V lost 0 bases and J 6 bases, leaving 15 bases between the germline ends. The length of the CDR3 is 15 residues. The germline V gene encodes CDR1 SGDLS and CDR2 YYNGEE. The CDR3 is CASSVEAWYKDGYTF. Here the CDR3 DNA reads TGTGCCAGCAGCGTAGAAGCGTGGTATAAGGATGGCTACACCTTC. The variable domain in full, completed from reference TRBV9 and TRBJ1-2, reads DSGVTQTPKHLITATGQRVTLRCSPRSGDLSVYWYQQSLDQGLQFLIQYYNGEERAKGNILERFSAQQFPDLHSELNLSSLELGDSALYFCASSVEAWYKDGYTFGSGTRLTVV.

As DNA, the CDR3 is TGCGCCAGCAGCTTGGAATCGGCGGGGGGGAAGCAGTACTTC. It yields the protein CASSLESAGGKQYF. This chain links TRBV5-1 with TRBJ2-7, with TRBD2 identical over 9 bases. The CDR3 has 14 residues. Germline V lookup: CDR1 SGHRS, CDR2 YFSETQ. V was clipped by 0 bases and J by 8 bases; unmatched bases: 6.

This clone has just one count. The chain is built from TRBV6-1 and TRBJ1-5; 10 bases align to TRBD1. The V gene end was trimmed by 4 bases and the J gene end by 3 bases; junction bases not matched to a gene: 12. CDR3 length: 18 residues. Germline V gene sequence: CDR1 MNHNS, CDR2 SASEGT. The CDR3 DNA is TGTGCCAGCAGTGCAATAAGGACAGGGGGAATCCTCAATCAGCCCCAGCATTTT. Its translation is CASSAIRTGGILNQPQHF.

V is TRBV7-3 and J is TRBJ1-2; D gene uncertain. Trimming cost V 4 bases and J 2 bases, with 26 bases left between them. The CDR3 has 19 residues. Germline V gene sequence: CDR1 SGHTA, CDR2 FQGTGA. The CDR3 loop is CASSYKRPLLGRKNYGYTF. Here the CDR3 DNA reads TGTGCCAGCAGCTATAAACGGCCGCTTCTGGGGAGGAAGAACTATGGCTACACCTTC.

The CDR3 DNA reads as TGTGCCAGCAGCTTAGACTGGTCGGACACCATATATTTT. Translating gives CASSLDWSDTIYF. This chain joins TRBV7-6 and TRBJ1-3; D remains unclear. Germline CDR1 and CDR2: SGHVS and FNYEAQ. The CDR3 loop spans 13 amino acids. V lost 1 base to trimming and J lost 8 bases, with 9 bases between them.

The chain has TRBV6-5 and TRBJ1-4, with D possibly TRBD1 on 6 matching bases. The CDR3 extends over 15 amino acids. Trimming shortened V by 4 bases and J by 7 bases, and 16 bases separated the two germline ends. Looked up from germline, CDR1 is MNHEY and CDR2 is SVGAGI. The CDR3 DNA sequence: TGTGCCAGCAGTTCAAAACAGGGATCGGGTGAAAAACTGTTTTTT. Translating it yields CASSSKQGSGEKLFF.

V usage is TRBV5-4 and J usage is TRBJ2-2; D gene ambiguous. CDR1 is SGHNT, CDR2 YYREEE, per germline (reference sequence). The CDR3 runs to 12 residues. The V gene lost 2 bases and the J gene lost 6 bases, with 5 bases spanning the gap. CDR3 sequence: CASSFTPGELFF. The DNA of the CDR3 is TGTGCCAGCAGCTTCACACCCGGGGAGCTGTTTTTT.

V gene TRBV9 combines with J gene TRBJ1-3; D is uncertain. The CDR3 contains 15 residues. V gave up 2 bases and J gave up 0 bases, with 9 bases separating them. Germline CDR1 and CDR2: SGDLS and YYNGEE. The CDR3 spells CASSVGLSSGNTIYF. In DNA, the CDR3 is TGTGCCAGCAGCGTTGGGCTGAGCTCTGGAAACACCATATATTTT.

This rearrangement joins TRBV2 to TRBJ2-3, with TRBD2 identical over 9 bases. CDR1 SNHLY and CDR2 FYNNEI come from the germline V gene. The junction had 9 bases not matched to a gene; V was cut back by 8 bases and J by 3 bases. The CDR3 loop spans 15 amino acids. The CDR3 loop is CASGLNSGGTDTQYF. In DNA form, the CDR3 reads TGTGCCAGCGGCCTGAATAGCGGGGGTACAGATACGCAGTATTTT.

This clone is a singleton in its sample. This sequence joins TRBV7-9 and TRBJ2-3; 7 bases are shared with TRBD1. Germline assignment: CDR1 SEHNR and CDR2 FQNEAQ (reference sequence). This CDR3 contains 15 residues. Unmatched junction bases numbered 10, after V lost 6 bases and J lost 4 bases. DNA of the CDR3: TGTGCCAGCAGTCGCCAGGGGGAGTTCGCAGATACGCAGTATTTT. Residues: CASSRQGEFADTQYF.

This chain joins TRBV15 and TRBJ2-7; 13 bases fit TRBD2. The CDR3 contains 15 residues. Germline V lookup: CDR1 LNHNV, CDR2 YYDKDF (reference sequence). V was clipped by 4 bases and J by 9 bases; unmatched bases: 9. CDR3 DNA: TGTGCCACCAGCAAACCCGGGACTAGCGGGGAGCGGCAGTACTTC. It is translated as CATSKPGTSGERQYF.

The V call is TRBV11-3, the J call TRBJ1-6; D remains ambiguous. The CDR3 totals 13 residues. The V and J ends lost 5 bases and 7 bases respectively, with 9 bases between them. CDR1 and CDR2 from the germline V gene are SGHNT and YENEEA. The CDR3 sequence: CASSRGENSPLHF. In nucleotides, the CDR3 is TGTGCCAGCAGCCGCGGAGAGAATTCACCCCTCCACTTT. Looking up the rest from reference TRBV11-3 and TRBJ1-6 gives the full variable domain: EAGVVQSPRYKIIEKKQPVAFWCNPISGHNTLYWYLQNLGQGPELLIRYENEEAVDDSQLPKDRFSAERLKGVDSTLKIQPAELGDSAVYLCASSRGENSPLHFGNGTRLTVT.

The chain is built from TRBV11-2 and TRBJ2-7, with 7 positions matching TRBD2. This CDR3 is built from 14 residues. With V trimmed by 4 bases and J by 5 bases, 8 bases remained unmatched. CDR1 and CDR2 from the germline V gene are SGHAT and FQNNGV. CDR3 region: CASSWAGVSHEQYF. Here the CDR3 DNA reads TGTGCCAGCAGCTGGGCGGGAGTTTCCCACGAGCAGTACTTC.